The rows below give T cell receptor beta chains drawn from one sample of a study of response to subunit inactivated influenza vaccine. Each CDR3 protein is one row after TCRdb ran MiXCR on the RT-PCR reads. The sample includes about 540,000 distinct CDR3 sequences, 20% to 25% seen only once; the top ten take 2.5% to 3.5%. In addition, the sample was reused for a study of T cells expressing NK-cell markers.

The source material was CD4+ T cells sorted from PBMCs, sampled 11 to 12 days after vaccination. Every receptor here comes from a man in his fifties or sixties who received an inactivated influenza vaccine. CDR3s include the opening cysteine and the closing phenylalanine or tryptophan. D genes are given only for firm matches. Rows give clone size only sometimes, using once, few, many, or a class for an expanded clone.

v_gene	d_gene	abundance	j_gene	CDR3nt	CDR3aa
TRBV6-5	.	.	TRBJ1-6	TGTGCCAGCAGTTCCGATCGCCGTTCACCCCTCCACTTT	CASSSDRRSPLHF
TRBV19	.	.	TRBJ2-6	TGTGCCAGTAGTCTGCGCTTGCATGACGTCCTGACTTTC	CASSLRLHDVLTF
TRBV5-1	TRBD1	.	TRBJ2-2	TGCGCCAGCAGCTTGACAGGGGGCGCATACACCGGGGAGCTGTTTTTT	CASSLTGGAYTGELFF
TRBV4-2	TRBD1	.	TRBJ2-1	TGTGCCAGCAGCCAGGGACAGGGGGCCAACAATGAGCAGTTCTTC	CASSQGQGANNEQFF
TRBV2	.	.	TRBJ1-6	TGTGCCAGCATTAGAGACAGGAATAATTCACCCCTCCACTTT	CASIRDRNNSPLHF
TRBV4-1	.	.	TRBJ2-3	TGCGCCAGCAGCCAACCTGGGACAACCGTAGATACGCAGTATTTT	CASSQPGTTVDTQYF
TRBV3-1	.	.	TRBJ2-3	TGTGCCAGCAGCCCTCGGGCGAACACAGATACGCAGTATTTT	CASSPRANTDTQYF
TRBV18	.	few	TRBJ2-1	TGTGCCAGCTCACCACGCGGGGCGCGGAATGAGCAGTTCTTC	CASSPRGARNEQFF
TRBV20-1	TRBD2	.	TRBJ2-3	TGCAGTGCTAGGGGACTAGCGGGGGGGCAGACAGATACGCAGTATTTT	CSARGLAGGQTDTQYF
TRBV4-1	.	.	TRBJ2-5	TGCGCCAGCAGCCAAGATGGGAGAAACAGGGAAGAGACCCAGTACTTC	CASSQDGRNREETQYF
TRBV18	TRBD1	.	TRBJ1-1	TGTGCCAGCTCCGGTACAGGGGGGACTGAAGCTTTCTTT	CASSGTGGTEAFF
TRBV12-3/TRBV12-4	.	.	TRBJ2-6	TGTGCCAGCAGCCACTCCTCCTCTGGGGCCAACGTCCTGACTTTC	CASSHSSSGANVLTF
TRBV12-3/TRBV12-4	TRBD1	.	TRBJ2-3	TGTGCCAGCACTCCGGGACAGGAAACTTTTGGACGGGGCGGCACAGATACGCAGTATTTT	CASTPGQETFGRGGTDTQYF
TRBV28	.	few	TRBJ1-5	TGTGCCAGCGGGAGTGGAGGGGGGCTGGGGAGCAATCAGCCCCAGCATTTT	CASGSGGGLGSNQPQHF
TRBV4-3	.	many	TRBJ1-5	TGCGCCAGCAGCCAAGATATTGCGGTCGGGCCCCAGCATTTT	CASSQDIAVGPQHF
TRBV20-1	.	few	TRBJ2-3	TGCAGTGCTAGAGAGAAGAGGGCATTCCACACAGATACGCAGTATTTT	CSAREKRAFHTDTQYF
TRBV20-1	TRBD1	.	TRBJ2-7	TGCAGTGCTAGCTGGGACAGGGCTTACGAGCAGTACTTC	CSASWDRAYEQYF
TRBV15	.	.	TRBJ2-3	TGTGCCACCAGCAGGGCCCCCCGTGAAGCTGATACGCAGTATTTT	CATSRAPREADTQYF